Listed here is a single T cell receptor (beta chain). Its antigen remains unidentified. Sequenced by immunoSEQ multiplex PCR; TCRdb stores in-frame clones only, minus some. This sample yields around 450,000 clones, of which 89% are seen a single time; around 1.8% belongs to the top ten. The germline V gene encodes CDR1 SGHTS and CDR2 YDEGEE. The CDR3 sequence is 14 residues long. V gave up 0 bases and J gave up 2 bases, with 6 bases separating them. The data were obtained in a study of Ad26.COV2.S vaccination and SARS-CoV-2 variants. As for the study in general: As a participant in COV1001, the donor was in the Ad26.COV2.S trial arm. Study observations and caveats: Breadth of non-spike TCRs did not differ between vaccinees and placebo recipients. Quantification of TCR breadth and depth may have yielded underestimates of total T cell responses. Substantial breadth in spike-specific CD8+ and CD4+ T cell responses was reportedly seen after vaccination.

This sample's treatment: approximately 18 received Ad26.COV2.S at low or high dose, single or two shots; about 5 received placebo; per-sample allocation not given. Specimen acquisition occurred on day 63 following the initial vaccine or placebo injection. The chain uses TRBV5-8 and TRBJ1-3; maybe TRBD1 (5 bases). This sequence originates from a person aged 18-60 years who received the Ad26.COV2.S COVID-19 vaccine or a placebo. This sample comprised peripheral blood, obtained in a trial of Ad26.COV2.S vaccine versus placebo. The CDR3 region is CASSLVGAGNTIYF. The CDR3 DNA reads TGTGCCAGCAGCTTGGTGGGGGCTGGAAACACCATATATTTT.